This TCR beta chain originates from a study of T cells expressing NK-cell markers. The CDR3 covers 14 residues. The germline CDR1 and CDR2 sequences are SGHRS and YFSETQ. TCRdb re-analyzed the 5' RACE reads; it lists each CDR3 protein once, without DNA. This listing includes about 260,000 distinct CDR3 sequences. This rearrangement joins TRBV5-1 to TRBJ2-7; the D gene TCRdb calls, TRBD2, cannot be checked with no DNA. Sequenced material: blood T cells: a sorted CD56 or NKG2C T cell subset, CD4+ or CD8+ T cells, or bulk PBMC T cells (not recorded which). The sequence was collected from a man between 18 and 29 years old in good health. CDR3 sequence: CASSPSGIPYEQYF.